This TCR beta chain was identified in a study of blood T cell repertoires in COVID-19. About the research overall: COVID-19 samples from acute and convalescent phases originated in the United States, Italy and Spain. T cells, B-cell-depleted T cells, or PBMCs provided the cDNA or gDNA that served as material.

Per the original data handling: Quantification of nucleated cells was approximated via reference gene primer amplification. Some clones are missing from TCRdb's copy, which holds only in-frame ones; the method was immunoSEQ multiplex PCR. That table supplies the V and J calls and clone size; D and trimming were determined from the DNA. The profile shows tens of thousands of clones, about 83% of them singletons. The germline CDR1 and CDR2 sequences are SGHTA and FQGNSA. The CDR3 runs 14 residues. V shed 7 bases and J 2 bases; nucleotides not matched to a gene: 5. This TCR came from a human donor in a cohort sampled during active COVID-19. V is TRBV7-2 and J is TRBJ2-3, with TRBD2 identical over 8 bases. Sequenced: peripheral blood. The DNA of the CDR3 is TGTGCCAGCACCCTAGCGGGCCCCACAGATACGCAGTATTTT. Residues: CASTLAGPTDTQYF.